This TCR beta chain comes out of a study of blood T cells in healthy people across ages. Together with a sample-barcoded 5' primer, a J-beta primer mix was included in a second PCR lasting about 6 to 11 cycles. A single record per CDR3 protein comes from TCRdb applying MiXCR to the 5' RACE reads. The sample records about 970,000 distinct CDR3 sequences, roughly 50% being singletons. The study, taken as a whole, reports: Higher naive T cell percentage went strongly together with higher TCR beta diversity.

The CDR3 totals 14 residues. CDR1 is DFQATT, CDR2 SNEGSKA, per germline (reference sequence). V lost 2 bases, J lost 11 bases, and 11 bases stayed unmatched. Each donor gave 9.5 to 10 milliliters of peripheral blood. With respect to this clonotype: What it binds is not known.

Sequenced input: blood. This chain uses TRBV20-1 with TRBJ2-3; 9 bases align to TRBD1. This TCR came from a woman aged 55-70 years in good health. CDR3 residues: CSARSLDRGYEQYF. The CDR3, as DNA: TGCAGTGCTAGATCACTGGACAGGGGCTACGAGCAGTATTTT.